The 29 T cell receptor beta chains in this list originate from one sample, sequenced in a study of metastatic and nonmetastatic thyroid tumors. With MiXCR, TCRdb called clones anew from the PCR reads. The sample lists 32,000 or so clones; roughly a sixth were seen once. Every patient was untreated before thyroid surgery. The sample comprised blood. The receptors derive from a male donor with papillary thyroid cancer or a benign thyroid nodule (not recorded which). Some clones in this sample may be carry-over from other donors' samples.

This clone was recorded at least ten times. This chain joins TRBV10-1 and TRBJ2-7; D is perhaps TRBD2 (5 bases). Germline CDR1 WNHNN, CDR2 SYGVQD (reference sequence). V was trimmed by 0 bases and J by 1 base, leaving 10 bases between them. The CDR3 is 15 residues long. The CDR3 is CASSESNGVSYEQYF. The CDR3 DNA reads as TGCGCCAGCAGTGAGTCGAACGGGGTATCCTACGAGCAGTACTTC.

This clone was counted ten times or more. The sample has other DNA sequences that encode this CDR3 too. The rearrangement joins TRBV5-1 to TRBJ1-1; 9 bases line up with TRBD1. CDR1 is SGHRS, CDR2 YFSETQ, per germline. CDR3 length: 15 amino acids. V lost 4 bases to trimming and J lost 4 bases; unmatched junction nucleotides: 8. The CDR3, as DNA: TGCGCCAGCAGCGAACAGGGGGCGCCGGGCACTGAAGCTTTCTTT. Protein product: CASSEQGAPGTEAFF.

This clone has more than one count but fewer than ten. This chain connects TRBV6-1 to TRBJ2-3, with a weak D call TRBD1 (7 bases). Germline V CDR1 and CDR2: MNHNS, SASEGT. The V and J ends lost 6 bases and 0 bases respectively, with 13 bases between them. The CDR3 sequence is 15 residues long. DNA of the CDR3: TGTGCCAGCAGGCGGGACAGCTCTAGCACAGATACGCAGTATTTT. It yields the protein CASRRDSSSTDTQYF.

This clone was found many times. The chain combines TRBV29-1 with TRBJ1-3; 8 positions agree with TRBD1. Germline lookup yields CDR1 SQVTM and CDR2 ANQGSEA. The CDR3 length is 13 residues. The junction had 2 bases not matched to a gene; V was cut back by 5 bases and J by 2 bases. The CDR3 loop reads CSVQQGAGNTIYF. CDR3 coding DNA: TGCAGCGTTCAACAGGGGGCTGGAAACACCATATATTTT.

This clone appeared many times. V is TRBV30 and J is TRBJ1-1; a weak D match, TRBD1 (5 bases). This CDR3 has 14 amino acids. Trimming took off 0 bases at V and 4 bases at J, with 12 bases between the two ends. Germline CDR1 reads GTSNPN; CDR2 reads SVGIG (reference sequence). The CDR3 sequence is CAWSVTQGRTEAFF. CDR3 nucleotides: TGTGCCTGGAGTGTCACTCAGGGACGCACTGAAGCTTTCTTT.

This clone was seen many times. V usage is TRBV7-2 and J usage is TRBJ1-2, with 9 positions matching TRBD1. The V gene's germline CDR1 is SGHTA and CDR2 FQGNSA. The CDR3 totals 13 residues. Trimming at V came to 5 bases and at J to 6 bases, leaving 4 bases not matched to a gene. In DNA form, the CDR3 reads TGTGCCAGCAGCCCCGGGACAGGGAATGGCTACACCTTC. Amino acid sequence: CASSPGTGNGYTF.

In this sample, this clone turned up many times. The V call is TRBV19, the J call TRBJ2-7; possibly TRBD2 for D (5 bases). CDR1 is LNHDA and CDR2 is SQIVND in the germline V gene (reference sequence). The CDR3 spans 13 residues. Trimming left V 5 bases short and J 3 bases short, with 11 bases between. CDR3 loop: CASSPDGLYEQYF. CDR3 sequence (DNA): TGTGCCAGTAGTCCGGACGGACTCTACGAGCAGTACTTC. Based on the CDR3 plus reference TRBV19 and TRBJ2-7, the full variable domain is DGGITQSPKYLFRKEGQNVTLSCEQNLNHDAMYWYRQDPGQGLRLIYYSQIVNDFQKGDIAEGYSVSREKKESFPLTVTSAQKNPTAFYLCASSPDGLYEQYFGPGTRLTVT.

On this clone: This clone may be a read error of a much larger clone one base away. This sequence joins TRBV20-1 and TRBJ1-4; D is unclear. In germline, CDR1 is DFQATT, CDR2 SNEGSKA (reference sequence). The CDR3 totals 13 residues. V lost 6 bases and J 8 bases, leaving 16 bases between the germline ends. CDR3 nucleotide sequence: TGCAGTGCAAGGGTGAGGTTCCGAGAAAAACTGTTTTTT. The encoded protein is CSARVRFREKLFF.

This clone was counted at least ten times. This chain joins TRBV20-1 and TRBJ2-7, with D uncertain. Trimming took 5 bases from V and 4 from J, leaving 12 bases between them. The CDR3 consists of 12 residues. From germline, CDR1 is DFQATT and CDR2 SNEGSKA (reference sequence). CDR3 amino acids: CSAPADQYEQYF. DNA of the CDR3: TGCAGTGCTCCCGCAGATCAGTACGAGCAGTACTTC.

This clone was seen repeatedly, ten times or more. This chain joins TRBV30 and TRBJ1-3, with D unclear. CDR3 length equals 16 residues. Germline V CDR1 and CDR2: GTSNPN, SVGIG (reference sequence). Trimming removed 2 bases from V and 0 bases from J, with 14 bases in between. CDR3 DNA sequence: TGTGCCTGGAGTCACATGGGCATTCGCTCTGGAAACACCATATATTTT. Translated, it gives CAWSHMGIRSGNTIYF.

The V call is TRBV7-9, the J call TRBJ2-2; D call uncertain. Germline V gene sequence: CDR1 SEHNR, CDR2 FQNEAQ (reference sequence). The CDR3 sequence is 15 residues long. Trimming removed 1 base at V and 3 bases at J, with 9 bases between. CDR3 bases: TGTGCCAGCAGCTTAGGGGTCAGGTACACCGGGGAGCTGTTTTTT. The encoded protein is CASSLGVRYTGELFF.

The table lists this clone with many counts. Its ends do not fully match the called genes, so a read error is possible. J is TRBJ1-1 and V is TRBV30; the D is unclear. This CDR3 spans 11 amino acids. CDR1 GTSNPN and CDR2 SVGIG come from the germline V gene (reference sequence). The CDR3 reads CAWSASGRLGF. DNA of the CDR3: TGTGCCTGGAGTGCCTCAGGACGACTGGGGTTT. Full variable domain (missing parts from reference TRBV30 and TRBJ1-1): SQTIHQWPATLVQPVGSPLSLECTVEGTSNPNLYWYRQAAGRGLQLLFYSVGIGQISSEVPQNLSASRPQDRQFILSSKKLLLSDSGFYLCAWSASGRLGFGQGTRLTVV.

The sample holds a few counts of this clone. This chain connects TRBV2 to TRBJ2-7; D is undetermined. V lost 8 bases to trimming and J lost 0 bases, with 17 bases between them. This CDR3 is built from 15 residues. Germline CDR1 SNHLY, CDR2 FYNNEI. This chain's CDR3 is CASYGTGEYSYEQYF. The CDR3 DNA reads as TGTGCCAGCTACGGAACGGGTGAATACTCCTACGAGCAGTACTTC. Supplemented by reference TRBV2 and TRBJ2-7, the full variable domain reads EPEVTQTPSHQVTQMGQEVILRCVPISNHLYFYWYRQILGQKVEFLVSFYNNEISEKSEIFDDQFSVERPDGSNFTLKIRSTKLEDSAMYFCASYGTGEYSYEQYFGPGTRLTVT.

This clone was picked up one time. The chain joins TRBV20-1 to TRBJ1-2; D may be TRBD1 (5 bases). Germline CDR1 is DFQATT and CDR2 is SNEGSKA (reference sequence). The CDR3 is made up of 12 amino acids. Trimming took off 7 bases at V and 9 bases at J, with 18 bases between the two ends. The CDR3 loop reads CSGREGSNCYTF. Written as DNA, the CDR3 is TGCAGTGGGCGGGAGGGGTCTAACTGCTACACCTTC.

The rearrangement joins TRBV24-1 to TRBJ2-2; either TRBD1 or TRBD2 may fit D (7 bases each). Germline lookup yields CDR1 KGHDR and CDR2 SFDVKD. V lost 3 bases and J 6 bases, leaving 25 bases between the germline ends. The CDR3 is made up of 19 amino acids. The CDR3 protein is CATSDTGTVTGRSAGELFF. Here the CDR3 DNA reads TGTGCCACCAGTGATACGGGGACAGTCACCGGGAGGTCAGCCGGGGAGCTGTTTTTT.

This clone was found many times. V gene TRBV5-1 combines with J gene TRBJ2-2; TRBD1 is a possible D gene (7 bases). The V gene's germline CDR1 is SGHRS and CDR2 YFSETQ. The CDR3 totals 15 residues. Trimming pared 1 base from V and 4 bases from J, leaving 11 bases between. The CDR3 sequence: CASSLRQGGTGELFF. CDR3 bases: TGCGCCAGCAGCTTGAGACAGGGAGGCACCGGGGAGCTGTTTTTT.

A word on this clone: A much larger clonotype is one base distant, so this may be a read error. This sample includes further DNA sequences coding for the same CDR3. V is TRBV29-1 and J is TRBJ2-3, with D maybe TRBD1 (6 bases). The CDR3 extends over 16 amino acids. Germline loops: CDR1 SQVTM, CDR2 ANQGSEA. The CDR3 is CSVEEARTASTDTQYF. The CDR3 DNA follows: TGCAGCGTCGAAGAGGCCCGGACAGCTAGCACAGATACGCAGTATTTT.

To note about this clone: A junction end diverges from the germline sequence, so it may reflect a read error. The V call is TRBV6-2 or TRBV6-3, the J call TRBJ2-5; D not resolved. The germline V gene has CDR1 MNHEY and CDR2 SVGEGT. The CDR3 is made up of 13 amino acids. The CDR3 is CASSLHTSQTHYF. The CDR3 region has the DNA TGTGCCAGCAGTTTACACACCAGTCAGACCCATTACTTC.

This clone was detected many times. V usage is TRBV30 and J usage is TRBJ1-3; no definite D call. This CDR3 has 15 residues. V was clipped by 3 bases and J by 6 bases, with 18 bases between them. Germline values: CDR1 GTSNPN, CDR2 SVGIG (reference sequence). CDR3 residues: CAWRASGFPENTIYF. The CDR3 coding sequence is TGTGCCTGGAGAGCATCAGGATTTCCGGAAAACACCATATATTTT.

This clone was recorded a few times. The chain employs TRBV6-1 and TRBJ2-5, with D unclear. Between the trimmed V and J ends, which lost 6 bases and 5 bases, there was a span of 13 bases. The CDR3 covers 13 residues. Germline CDR1 reads MNHNS; CDR2 reads SASEGT. The CDR3 DNA sequence: TGTGCCAGCAGAACAAGGGTTGGGGAGACCCAGTACTTC. This codes for CASRTRVGETQYF.

The chain has TRBV5-1 and TRBJ2-5, with D unresolved. V was trimmed by 0 bases and J by 1 base, leaving 10 bases between them. The CDR3 length is 15 residues. The germline V gene has CDR1 SGHRS and CDR2 YFSETQ. The DNA of the CDR3 is TGCGCCAGCAGCTTGGATCATATTACCCAAGAGACCCAGTACTTC. Protein: CASSLDHITQETQYF.

Many counts were recorded for this clone. CDR3 protein: CAGRDRTNKETQYF. CDR3 nucleotide sequence: TGTGCCGGACGGGACAGAACGAATAAAGAGACCCAGTACTTC. The chain links TRBV2 to TRBJ2-5, with TRBD1 matching 7 bases. With 11 bases clipped from V and 3 bases from J, the junction kept 12 bases outside the gene matches. Looked up from germline, CDR1 is SNHLY and CDR2 is FYNNEI. The CDR3 covers 14 residues.

This clone has a handful of counts. Possible read error: a much larger clone is one base away. Other DNA sequences from this sample encode an identical CDR3 as well. The gene calls are TRBV14 and TRBJ2-7; D possibly corresponds to TRBD2 (6 bases). The V and J ends lost 1 base and 0 bases respectively, with 13 bases between them. This CDR3 has 16 residues. Germline V CDR1 and CDR2: SGHDN, FVKESK. The CDR3 reads CASSQVGGLSSYEQYF. The CDR3 DNA is TGTGCCAGCAGCCAAGTGGGGGGTCTCAGCTCCTACGAGCAGTACTTC.

This clone occurred many times. The chain carries TRBV4-2 and TRBJ2-3; no definite D call. This CDR3 is 14 amino acids long. V shed 4 bases and J shed 1 base, with 9 bases lying between them. CDR1 is LGHNA and CDR2 is YNFKEQ in the germline V gene. The CDR3 DNA is TGTGCCAGCAGCCCTCCCCTTCGCACAGATACGCAGTATTTT. This gives the protein CASSPPLRTDTQYF.

V usage is TRBV7-2 and J usage is TRBJ2-1; perhaps TRBD2 as D (5 bases). Trimming cost V 1 base and J 8 bases, with 15 bases left between them. The CDR3 covers 15 residues. The germline CDR1 and CDR2 sequences are SGHTA and FQGNSA. DNA for the CDR3: TGTGCCAGCAGCTTAGGAGCTGGAGGACCCGATGAGCAGTTCTTC. It yields the protein CASSLGAGGPDEQFF. Together with reference TRBV7-2 and TRBJ2-1, the CDR3 gives the full variable domain: GAGVSQSPSNKVTEKGKDVELRCDPISGHTALYWYRQSLGQGLEFLIYFQGNSAPDKSGLPSDRFSAERTGGSVSTLTIQRTQQEDSAVYLCASSLGAGGPDEQFFGPGTRLTVL.

This clone was seen at least ten times. This chain links TRBV5-6 with TRBJ2-3; TRBD2 is a possible D gene (7 bases). Germline CDR1 SGHDT, CDR2 YYEEEE. This CDR3 has 14 residues. Trimming removed 3 bases from V and 1 base from J, with 9 bases in between. In DNA, the CDR3 is TGTGCCAGCAGCTACGGGGGGCGCACAGATACGCAGTATTTT. This translates into CASSYGGRTDTQYF.

By share of the sample, this clone is medium-sized. The J gene is TRBJ1-4, the V gene TRBV4-3, with 10 bases lining up with TRBD1. There are 16 residues in the CDR3. The junction had 5 bases not matched to a gene; V was cut back by 1 base and J by 6 bases. CDR1 and CDR2 from the germline V gene are LGHNA and YSLEER. DNA for the CDR3: TGCGCCAGCAGCCAAGGCGTCGGGACAGGGGATGAAAAACTGTTTTTT. As protein: CASSQGVGTGDEKLFF.

This clone was detected many times. The chain carries TRBV5-4 and TRBJ2-7, with 9 bases matching TRBD2. This CDR3 comprises 15 residues. Germline V gene sequence: CDR1 SGHNT, CDR2 YYREEE (reference sequence). V was pared by 0 bases and J by 3 bases, with 4 bases of the junction left unmatched. In DNA form, the CDR3 reads TGTGCCAGCAGCTTGGCCCAAGCGGGGGGCTACGAGCAGTACTTC. It translates to CASSLAQAGGYEQYF.

This clone appeared a few times. V is TRBV6-1 and J is TRBJ2-7; 9 bases fit TRBD2. CDR3 length: 16 amino acids. With 6 bases clipped from V and 7 bases from J, the junction kept 16 bases outside the gene matches. In germline, CDR1 is MNHNS, CDR2 SASEGT. The CDR3 DNA is TGTGCCAGCAGATCTACCGGTGGCGGGAGGGGTAGGGAGCAGTACTTC. It translates to CASRSTGGGRGREQYF.